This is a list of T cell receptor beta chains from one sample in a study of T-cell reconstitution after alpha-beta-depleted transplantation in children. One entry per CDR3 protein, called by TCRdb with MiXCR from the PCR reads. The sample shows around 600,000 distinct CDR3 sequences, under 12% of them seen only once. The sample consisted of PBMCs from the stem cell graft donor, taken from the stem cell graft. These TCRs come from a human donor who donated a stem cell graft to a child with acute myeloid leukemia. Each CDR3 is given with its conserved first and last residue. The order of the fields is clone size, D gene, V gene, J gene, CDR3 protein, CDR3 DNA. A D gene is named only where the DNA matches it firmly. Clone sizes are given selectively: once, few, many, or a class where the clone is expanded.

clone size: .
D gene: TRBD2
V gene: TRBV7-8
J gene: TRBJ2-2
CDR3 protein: CASRRGEAGDTGELFF
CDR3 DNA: TGTGCCAGCCGCCGTGGGGAAGCGGGAGACACCGGGGAGCTGTTTTTT

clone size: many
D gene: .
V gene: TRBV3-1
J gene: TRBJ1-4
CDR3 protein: CASSQVSEKLFF
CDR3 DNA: TGTGCCAGCAGCCAAGTGTCTGAAAAACTGTTTTTT

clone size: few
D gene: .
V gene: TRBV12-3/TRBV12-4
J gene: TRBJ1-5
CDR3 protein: CASSLGTDSNQPQHF
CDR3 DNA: TGTGCCAGCAGTTTAGGCACAGATAGCAATCAGCCCCAGCATTTT

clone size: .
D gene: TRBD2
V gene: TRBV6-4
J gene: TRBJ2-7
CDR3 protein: CASSTTDRGLAGAEEQYF
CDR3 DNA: TGTGCCAGCAGTACAACAGACAGGGGACTAGCGGGAGCTGAAGAGCAGTACTTC

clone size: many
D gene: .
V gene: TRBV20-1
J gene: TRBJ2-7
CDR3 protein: CSVRKGLYEQYF
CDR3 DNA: TGCAGTGTCCGTAAGGGCCTGTACGAGCAGTACTTC

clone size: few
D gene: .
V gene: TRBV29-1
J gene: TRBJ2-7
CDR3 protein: CSVEGVGYEQYF
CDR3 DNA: TGCAGCGTTGAGGGGGTCGGCTACGAGCAGTACTTC

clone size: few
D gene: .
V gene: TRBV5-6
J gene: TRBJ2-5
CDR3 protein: CASSFSGVGETQYF
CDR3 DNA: TGTGCCAGCAGCTTCTCGGGAGTGGGAGAGACCCAGTACTTC

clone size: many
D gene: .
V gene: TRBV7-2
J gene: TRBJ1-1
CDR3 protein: CASSRQRETEAFF
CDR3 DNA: TGTGCCAGCAGCCGACAAAGGGAGACTGAAGCTTTCTTT

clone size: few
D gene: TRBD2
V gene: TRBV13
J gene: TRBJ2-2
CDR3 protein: CASSLLSAGVAGELFF
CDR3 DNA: TGTGCCAGCAGCTTACTCTCCGCGGGAGTTGCCGGGGAGCTGTTTTTT

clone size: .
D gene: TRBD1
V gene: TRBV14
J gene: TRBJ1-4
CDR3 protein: CASSRGQFATNEKLFF
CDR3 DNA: TGTGCCAGCAGCCGGGGACAGTTTGCAACTAATGAAAAACTGTTTTTT

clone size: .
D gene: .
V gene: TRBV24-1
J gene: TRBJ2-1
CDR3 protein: CATSDFLVNEQFF
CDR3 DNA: TGTGCCACCAGTGATTTTCTAGTAAATGAGCAGTTCTTC

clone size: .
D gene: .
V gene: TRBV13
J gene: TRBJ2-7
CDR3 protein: CASSLRASPYEQYF
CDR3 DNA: TGTGCCAGCAGCTTGAGGGCTTCCCCCTACGAGCAGTACTTC

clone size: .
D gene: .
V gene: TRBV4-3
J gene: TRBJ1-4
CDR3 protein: CASSQDGGARNEKLFF
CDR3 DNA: TGCGCCAGCAGCCAAGATGGGGGGGCTCGTAATGAAAAACTGTTTTTT

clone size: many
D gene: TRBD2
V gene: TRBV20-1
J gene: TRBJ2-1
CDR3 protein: CSAPGLAGDVYNEQFF
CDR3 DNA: TGCAGTGCTCCCGGACTAGCGGGGGATGTGTACAATGAGCAGTTCTTC

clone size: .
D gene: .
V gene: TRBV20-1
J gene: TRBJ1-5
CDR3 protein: CSARGVGRGAGNQPQHF
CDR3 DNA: TGCAGTGCTAGAGGGGTGGGTAGGGGCGCAGGCAATCAGCCCCAGCATTTT

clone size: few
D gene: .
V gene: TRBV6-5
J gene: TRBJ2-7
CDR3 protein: CASSSEGSSYEQYF
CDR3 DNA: TGTGCCAGCAGTTCTGAGGGGAGCTCCTACGAGCAGTACTTC

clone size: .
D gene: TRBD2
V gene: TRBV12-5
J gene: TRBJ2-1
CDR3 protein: CASGGGTSGFNEQFF
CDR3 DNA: TGTGCTAGTGGTGGCGGGACTAGCGGGTTCAATGAGCAGTTCTTC

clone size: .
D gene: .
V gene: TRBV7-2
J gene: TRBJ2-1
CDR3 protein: CASSLAGPGWEDNEQFF
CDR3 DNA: TGTGCCAGCAGCTTAGCGGGGCCGGGATGGGAGGATAATGAGCAGTTCTTC

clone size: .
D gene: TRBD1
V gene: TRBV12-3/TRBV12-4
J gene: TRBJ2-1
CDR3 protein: CASSHPPGQGYNEQFF
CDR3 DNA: TGTGCCAGCAGTCATCCACCGGGACAGGGCTACAATGAGCAGTTCTTC

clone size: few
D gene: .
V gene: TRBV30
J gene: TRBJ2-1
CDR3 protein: CAWRMNEQFF
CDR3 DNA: TGTGCCTGGAGGATGAATGAGCAGTTCTTC

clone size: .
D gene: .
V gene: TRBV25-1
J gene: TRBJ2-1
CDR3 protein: CASSESWEQFF
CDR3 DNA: TGTGCCAGCAGTGAATCGTGGGAGCAGTTCTTC

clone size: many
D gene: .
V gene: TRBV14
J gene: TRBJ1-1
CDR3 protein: CASTRKPNTEAFF
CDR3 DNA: TGTGCCAGCACCCGAAAACCGAACACTGAAGCTTTCTTT

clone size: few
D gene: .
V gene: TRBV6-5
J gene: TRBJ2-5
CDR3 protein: CASSYSQGHSETQYF
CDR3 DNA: TGTGCCAGCAGTTACTCCCAGGGGCACTCCGAGACCCAGTACTTC

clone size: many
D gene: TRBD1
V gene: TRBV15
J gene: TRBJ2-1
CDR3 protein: CATSGQTGAYEQFF
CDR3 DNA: TGTGCCACCAGCGGACAGACAGGGGCGTATGAGCAGTTCTTC

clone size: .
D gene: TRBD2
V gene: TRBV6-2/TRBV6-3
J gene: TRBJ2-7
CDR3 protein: CASSPHRTSGAYEQYF
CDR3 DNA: TGTGCCAGCAGTCCCCACCGGACTAGCGGGGCCTACGAGCAGTACTTC

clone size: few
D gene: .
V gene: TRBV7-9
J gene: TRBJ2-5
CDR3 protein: CASSPFSGTWETQYF
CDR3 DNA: TGTGCCAGCAGCCCCTTCTCCGGGACTTGGGAGACCCAGTACTTC

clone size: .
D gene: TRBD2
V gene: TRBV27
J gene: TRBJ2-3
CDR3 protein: CASRPLAGGSTDTQYF
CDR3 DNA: TGTGCCAGCAGGCCCCTAGCGGGAGGAAGCACAGATACGCAGTATTTT

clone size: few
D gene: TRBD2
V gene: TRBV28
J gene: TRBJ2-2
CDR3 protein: CASSFAGAPNTGELFF
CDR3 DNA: TGTGCCAGCAGTTTTGCGGGAGCCCCGAACACCGGGGAGCTGTTTTTT